The 12 T cell receptor beta chains reported below all come from one sample, sequenced in a study of T cells after yellow fever vaccination. MiXCR, applied by TCRdb to the 5' RACE reads, yields one record per CDR3 protein. Of under 300,000 distinct CDR3 sequences listed, about 7.1% are singletons. The material was CD4+ T cells sorted from PBMCs, obtained 15 days after the yellow fever booster vaccination. The receptors originated from a young man who received the YFV17D yellow fever vaccine.

This clonotype was seen a handful of times. The chain recombines TRBV18 with TRBJ1-6, with 7 positions matching TRBD1. CDR3 size: 14 residues. CDR1 and CDR2 from the germline V gene are KGHSH and LQKENI. J lost 8 bases, V lost 6 bases, and 7 bases had no gene match. CDR3 loop: CASSSGQLYSPLHF. CDR3 bases: TGTGCCAGCTCTTCGGGACAGCTATATTCACCCCTCCACTTT.

This clonotype has ten or more counts. The genes are TRBV9 and TRBJ2-7; 7 bases align to TRBD2. The CDR3 sequence is 13 residues long. Germline CDR1 is SGDLS and CDR2 is YYNGEE. V lost 4 bases and J lost 4; bases outside the gene matches: 5. This CDR3 reads CASSRGGEYEQYF. The CDR3 nucleotides are TGTGCCAGCAGCAGGGGAGGGGAGTACGAGCAGTACTTC.

This clonotype has at least ten counts. The V gene is TRBV24-1, the J gene TRBJ2-1, with TRBD1 identical over 8 bases. Germline CDR1 and CDR2: KGHDR and SFDVKD. The CDR3 consists of 15 residues. With V trimmed by 5 bases and J by 0 bases, 2 bases remained unmatched. CDR3 loop: CATSGGTGSYNEQFF. As DNA, the CDR3 is TGTGCCACCAGTGGGGGGACAGGCTCCTACAATGAGCAGTTCTTC.

This clonotype was seen at least ten times. V usage is TRBV10-2 and J usage is TRBJ2-1; unclear D gene. The V gene's germline CDR1 is WSHSY and CDR2 SAAADI. The CDR3 runs 13 residues. V lost 4 bases to trimming and J lost 5 bases, with 9 bases between them. The CDR3 coding sequence is TGCGCCAGCAGTGTGGGCGCAAACAATGAGCAGTTCTTC. Protein sequence: CASSVGANNEQFF.

This clonotype was picked up many times. The rearrangement links TRBV9 to TRBJ2-3; TRBD2 is a possible D gene (6 bases). Germline CDR1 SGDLS, CDR2 YYNGEE. The CDR3 is made up of 14 amino acids. The germline V and J ends were trimmed by 1 base and 6 bases, with 12 bases remaining between them. CDR3 bases: TGTGCCAGCAGCGTACGACCTAGCGCGGATACGCAGTATTTT. It codes for CASSVRPSADTQYF.

The count of this clonotype is one. The V call is TRBV20-1, the J call TRBJ2-1, with 7 bases aligning to TRBD2. The J segment lost 4 bases and the V segment lost 7 bases, leaving 16 bases of the junction unmatched. Germline CDR1 is DFQATT and CDR2 is SNEGSKA (reference sequence). There are 16 residues in the CDR3. CDR3 region: CSVAPKVGAGYNEQFF. CDR3 coding DNA: TGCAGTGTGGCCCCAAAGGTTGGAGCGGGGTACAATGAGCAGTTCTTC.

The gene calls are TRBV7-2 and TRBJ2-1; weak D call: TRBD2 (5 bases). This CDR3 comprises 15 residues. CDR1 is SGHTA and CDR2 is FQGNSA in the germline V gene. V lost 1 base to trimming and J lost 7 bases, with 14 bases between them. The CDR3 loop is CASSLEDRRTNEQFF. The DNA of the CDR3 is TGTGCCAGCAGCTTAGAGGACCGGCGGACTAATGAGCAGTTCTTC.

This clonotype has a count of ten or more. The V call is TRBV5-1, the J call TRBJ2-1; 15 bases are shared with TRBD2. Germline loops: CDR1 SGHRS, CDR2 YFSETQ. The CDR3 runs 17 residues. With V trimmed by 5 bases and J by 6 bases, 9 bases remained unmatched. The CDR3 reads CASRHGLAGGPGNEQFF. The CDR3 coding sequence is TGCGCCAGCAGACATGGACTAGCGGGAGGGCCTGGCAATGAGCAGTTCTTC.

The V gene is TRBV28, the J gene TRBJ2-3; 11 bases align to TRBD2. Germline V CDR1 and CDR2: MDHEN, SYDVKM. The CDR3 runs 16 residues. The trim removed 3 bases at V and 4 bases at J, leaving 6 bases unmatched. In nucleotides, the CDR3 is TGTGCCAGCAGTTTTCCACTAGCGGGAGCTTCAGATACGCAGTATTTT. Amino acids: CASSFPLAGASDTQYF.

This clonotype was counted at least ten times. The CDR3 DNA is TGTGCCAGCAGCCGACAGGGAAACAAAGAGACCCAGTACTTC. This gives the protein CASSRQGNKETQYF. The chain joins TRBV28 to TRBJ2-5; 7 bases line up with TRBD1. Germline assignment: CDR1 MDHEN and CDR2 SYDVKM. Losses at the gene ends were 6 bases for V and 3 bases for J; bases not matched to a gene: 7. There are 14 residues in the CDR3.

The chain has TRBV5-1 and TRBJ2-1; no firm D call. This CDR3 is 11 amino acids long. Between the trimmed V and J ends, which lost 2 bases and 8 bases, there was a span of 5 bases. Germline CDR1 SGHRS, CDR2 YFSETQ. Here the CDR3 reads CASSFRYEQFF. The DNA of the CDR3 is TGCGCCAGCAGCTTTAGGTATGAGCAGTTCTTC. Filled out from reference TRBV5-1 and TRBJ2-1, the complete variable domain reads KAGVTQTPRYLIKTRGQQVTLSCSPISGHRSVSWYQQTPGQGLQFLFEYFSETQRNKGNFPGRFSGRQFSNSRSEMNVSTLELGDSALYLCASSFRYEQFFGPGTRLTVL.

Many counts were recorded for this clonotype. The chain links TRBV24-1 to TRBJ1-5, with 10 bases matching TRBD1. Germline V gene sequence: CDR1 KGHDR, CDR2 SFDVKD. Losses at the gene ends were 7 bases for V and 3 bases for J; bases not matched to a gene: 8. The CDR3 spans 16 residues. CDR3 coding DNA: TGTGCCACCAGCCGGGGTGGACAGGGGGACAATCAGCCCCAGCATTTT. Its translation: CATSRGGQGDNQPQHF.